This T cell receptor (beta chain) was identified during a study of blood T cell repertoires in COVID-19. Study-wide context: Researchers got acute and convalescent COVID-19 samples from the United States, Italy and Spain. T cells, B-cell-depleted T cells, or PBMCs supplied cDNA or gDNA.

This clone appeared a few times. Germline-derived CDR1 and CDR2 are SEHNR and FQNEAQ (reference sequence). V was clipped by 5 bases and J by 3 bases; unmatched bases: 5. The CDR3 extends over 14 amino acids. In the source study's methods: Amplification with reference gene primers provided the estimates of nucleated cell counts. TCRdb's table, derived via immunoSEQ multiplex PCR, lists solely in-frame clones and lacks some. V and J calls and clone size are given by that table; D and trimming were obtained from the DNA. This table holds some 220,000 clones, 84% found once. The V gene is TRBV7-9, the J gene TRBJ2-3; 7 bases line up with TRBD2. This TCR derives from a man aged 50 to 59 with active or convalescent COVID-19. Sequences were obtained from peripheral blood. CDR3 DNA: TGTGCCAGCAGCCGCAGTAGCGGGACAGATACGCAGTATTTT. Translating gives CASSRSSGTDTQYF.